Only a few counts were recorded for the clone carrying this TCR beta chain. Its antigen is undetermined. Both 60 Vbeta primers and 13 Jbeta primers went into the PCR. Some clones are missing from TCRdb's copy, which holds only in-frame ones; the method was immunoSEQ multiplex PCR. The profile covers some 160,000 clones, with more than 75% appearing a single time and 1.4% taken by the ten largest. This record comes from a study of cytomegalovirus exposure and HLA in healthy donors. Study summary: Of the donors genotyped, 300 to 500 in all, around 77% fell in the Caucasian-associated ancestry cluster.

The study's findings and limits: A highly shared variant cluster was judged a likely technical artifact.

V dropped 5 bases and J dropped 10; count of bases not matched to a gene: 11. The CDR3 covers 14 residues. The germline gives CDR1 LNHDA, CDR2 SQIVND (reference sequence). What was sequenced was PBMCs. The gene calls are TRBV19 and TRBJ2-1, with TRBD1 identical over 7 bases. This clonotype was obtained from a male donor in good health and CMV-seronegative. CDR3 protein: CASSAQPTGYEQFF. In nucleotides, the CDR3 is TGTGCCAGTAGTGCACAACCGACAGGGTACGAGCAGTTCTTC.